This TCR beta chain was sequenced during a study of technical replicates of blood from a few donors. Libraries were prepared by immunoSEQ multiplex PCR; TCRdb keeps only in-frame clonotypes and omits some of them. The sample yields 14,000 or so clones, about four fifths seen once. The germline V gene has CDR1 LGHNA and CDR2 YNFKEQ. Trimming at V came to 1 base and at J to 2 bases, leaving 10 bases not matched to a gene. The CDR3 runs to 18 residues. V gene TRBV4-2 combines with J gene TRBJ2-5; 10 positions match TRBD2. The TCR was taken from a human donor in good health. Material: PBMCs. Written as DNA, the CDR3 is TGTGCCAGCAGCCAAGGGTCATTAGCGGGAGGAGGGCAAGAGACCCAGTACTTC. As protein: CASSQGSLAGGGQETQYF.